In this sample, the clone carrying this T cell receptor (beta chain) turned up once. Sequencing of TCR beta was carried out in blood CD8+ and CD4+ T cells. When the RNA was reverse transcribed, random hexamers were used with an input of roughly 0.5 to 1 ug. By means of immunoSEQ multiplex PCR, TCR beta CDR3 spanning 54 Vbeta and 13 Jbeta underwent amplification. TCRdb re-derived calls from the immunoSEQ multiplex PCR reads in MiXCR, one entry per CDR3 protein. The sample records about 210,000 distinct CDR3 sequences, about 94% being singletons. These data belong to a study of CD8 T cells in Susac syndrome. Study details: Among the Susac syndrome patients sequenced, 5 or 6 had active disease and under 10 were in remission. When blood was drawn, the patients with Susac syndrome were therapy-naive, on corticosteroids, or on intravenous immunoglobulin alone.

V shed 8 bases and J shed 5 bases, with 18 bases lying between them. This CDR3 is built from 14 residues. CDR1 and CDR2 (germline): MNHEY, SMNVEV (reference sequence). The sequence derives from a human donor with Susac syndrome. The rearrangement joins TRBV27 to TRBJ1-1; D is possibly TRBD1 (5 bases). Sequenced material: CD4+ T cells from PBMCs. CDR3 sequence: CASGEQARRTEAFF. In DNA, the CDR3 is TGTGCCAGCGGAGAACAGGCTCGGAGGACTGAAGCTTTCTTT.